A single sample gave rise to the 24 T cell receptor beta chains below, sequenced in a study of OX40 agonist ivuxolimab in advanced cancers. Assay: immunoSEQ multiplex PCR; the TCRdb copy retains only in-frame clones and omits some. The repertoire includes more than 60,000 clones, around 87% of them detected once, and roughly 4% sits in the top ten. The specimen comprised CD4+ or CD8+ T cells sorted from blood, sampled in a trial of the OX40 agonist ivuxolimab. Receptors were obtained from an adult with an advanced solid tumor such as melanoma, head and neck, liver or kidney cancer.

The CDR3 reads CASRKSTGANVLTF. The CDR3 nucleotides read TGTGCCAGCAGAAAGTCTACTGGGGCCAACGTCCTGACTTTC. The genes are TRBV7-2 and TRBJ2-6; D ambiguous. The length of the CDR3 is 14 residues. V was shortened by 6 bases and J by 2 bases, with 8 bases between the two germline ends. Germline CDR1 reads SGHTA; CDR2 reads FQGNSA.

Details on this clone: A read error may produce the germline difference seen at one junction end. This chain uses TRBV6-1 with TRBJ2-2, with TRBD1 matching 7 bases. The CDR3 is 16 amino acids. Germline V lookup: CDR1 MNHNS, CDR2 SASEGT. Here the CDR3 DNA reads TGTGCCAGCAGTAAAGCCGGGACAGCCAACACCGGGGAGCTGTTTTTT. Translated: CASSKAGTANTGELFF.

This sequence joins TRBV21-1 and TRBJ2-6; the table's D call, TRBD1, has no DNA check behind it. TRBV21-1 is classified as a pseudogene. CDR3 length: 24 amino acids. This chain's CDR3 is CASSKWPQGCITGVVNPGANVLTF. The CDR3 region has the DNA TGTGCCAGCAGCAAATGGCCTCAGGGCTGCATAACAGGGGTTGTAAATCCTGGGGCCAACGTCCTGACTTTC.

J is TRBJ1-2 and V is TRBV19; no clear D. V lost 1 base to trimming and J lost 6 bases, with 15 bases between them. CDR1 is LNHDA, CDR2 SQIVND, per germline (reference sequence). This CDR3 spans 15 amino acids. CDR3 residues: CASSIGYGKGDGYTF. CDR3 bases: TGTGCCAGTAGTATAGGCTACGGGAAGGGTGATGGCTACACCTTC.

This chain connects TRBV2 to TRBJ1-1; 9 bases match TRBD1. The ends lost 5 bases at V and 3 bases at J; junction bases unmatched: 4. The CDR3 is 14 residues long. Germline V gives CDR1 SNHLY, CDR2 FYNNEI. DNA for the CDR3: TGTGCCAGCAGTTGGACAGGGGTGGACACTGAAGCTTTCTTT. Its translation is CASSWTGVDTEAFF.

CDR3 in DNA: TGTGCCAGCAGTGAACGGCGTCTCGGGGATACGCAGTATTTT. Translated: CASSERRLGDTQYF. V gene TRBV2 combines with J gene TRBJ2-3; D unclear. Germline CDR1 reads SNHLY; CDR2 reads FYNNEI. The CDR3 is 14 amino acids. With 2 bases removed from V and 6 bases from J, the gap between germline ends came to 12 bases.

This clone was seen once. This chain joins TRBV19 and TRBJ1-2; 8 bases map to TRBD1. The CDR3 spans 15 residues. Germline CDR1 is LNHDA and CDR2 is SQIVND (reference sequence). Trimming at V came to 6 bases and at J to 1 base, leaving 7 bases not matched to a gene. The DNA of the CDR3 is TGTGCCAGTAGCGAGGACAGGGAAGTTAACTATGGCTACACCTTC. The encoded protein is CASSEDREVNYGYTF.

This clone has at least ten counts. This chain links TRBV7-2 with TRBJ1-6, with unresolved D. The CDR3 runs to 14 residues. Deletions cut 0 bases from V and 9 bases from J, with 9 bases between. CDR1 and CDR2 from the germline V gene are SGHTA and FQGNSA. CDR3 amino acids: CASSLAMAGSPLHF. The DNA of the CDR3 is TGTGCCAGCAGCTTAGCGATGGCTGGTTCACCCCTCCACTTT.

The rearrangement uses TRBV28 and TRBJ2-6, with unresolved D. Germline V gene lookup returns CDR1 MDHEN and CDR2 SYDVKM. V shed 3 bases and J shed 0 bases, with 3 bases lying between them. The CDR3 runs to 14 residues. The CDR3: CASSFSSGANVLTF. The DNA of the CDR3 is TGTGCCAGCAGTTTCAGCTCTGGGGCCAACGTCCTGACTTTC.

The V gene is TRBV13, the J gene TRBJ2-3; no clear D. The germline V gene has CDR1 PRHDT and CDR2 FYEKMQ (reference sequence). This CDR3 is 15 amino acids long. The V and J ends lost 0 bases and 1 base respectively, with 8 bases between them. The CDR3 here is CASSLGLQRTDTQYF. In DNA, the CDR3 is TGTGCCAGCAGCTTAGGCCTCCAGCGCACAGATACGCAGTATTTT. Full variable domain (outside the CDR3, taken from reference TRBV13 and TRBJ2-3): AAGVIQSPRHLIKEKRETATLKCYPIPRHDTVYWYQQGPGQDPQFLISFYEKMQSDKGSIPDRFSAQQFSDYHSELNMSSLELGDSALYFCASSLGLQRTDTQYFGPGTRLTVL.

DNA of the CDR3: TGTGCCTACCGGGACAGGGGAGAACCCCTCCACTTT. Translation: CAYRDRGEPLHF. This chain joins TRBV30 and TRBJ1-6, with 10 bases matching TRBD1. This CDR3 contains 12 residues. Germline V gives CDR1 GTSNPN, CDR2 SVGIG (reference sequence). Trimming removed 7 bases from V and 12 bases from J; junction bases left unmatched: 6.

This chain connects TRBV7-3 to TRBJ2-5; 9 nucleotides align to TRBD2. The CDR3 consists of 18 residues. Germline V CDR1 and CDR2: SGHTA, FQGTGA. V lost 0 bases to trimming and J lost 7 bases; unmatched junction nucleotides: 15. The DNA for the CDR3 is TGTGCCAGCAGCTTAACGGGGGTGACTAGCGGTTCCGTTGGGACCCAGTACTTC. Protein product: CASSLTGVTSGSVGTQYF.

The genes are TRBV28 and TRBJ1-1; D is possibly TRBD1 (6 bases). There are 14 residues in the CDR3. V was cut by 6 bases and J by 1 base, with 12 bases left in between. Germline V gene data show CDR1 as MDHEN and CDR2 as SYDVKM. CDR3 in DNA: TGTGCCAGCAGGGCTCCGGACAGGAACACTGAAGCTTTCTTT. Translating gives CASRAPDRNTEAFF.

This clone was observed a single time. This sequence joins TRBV23-1 and TRBJ1-5; 10 bases are a match to TRBD1. TRBV23-1 is known as an ORF, though its function is uncertain. Trimming cost V 0 bases and J 0 bases; bases outside gene matches: 5. This CDR3 comprises 18 residues. The chain's CDR3 is CASSQSRDRGPSNQPQHF. CDR3 DNA sequence: TGCGCCAGCAGTCAATCGAGGGACAGGGGACCTAGCAATCAGCCCCAGCATTTT.

This chain links TRBV6-1 with TRBJ1-6, with a tentative D call TRBD1 (5 bases). CDR1 MNHNS and CDR2 SASEGT come from the germline V gene. V lost 3 bases, J lost 14 bases, and 20 bases lay in between. CDR3 length equals 15 residues. DNA of the CDR3: TGTGCCAGCAGTGAGACGGGACCGAAAGGGTTCACCCTCCACTTT. The encoded protein is CASSETGPKGFTLHF.

This chain links TRBV27 with TRBJ1-1; D might be TRBD1 (5 bases). CDR1 is MNHEY and CDR2 is SMNVEV in the germline V gene (reference sequence). There are 15 residues in the CDR3. The V end lost 7 bases, the J end lost 0 bases, and 15 bases lay between the germline ends. The CDR3: CASTRSGQMNTEAFF. CDR3 bases: TGTGCCAGCACCCGCTCAGGGCAGATGAACACTGAAGCTTTCTTT.

The chain joins TRBV28 to TRBJ2-5, with a possible D match to TRBD2 (7 bases). This CDR3 region has 16 residues. Per the germline V gene, CDR1 is MDHEN and CDR2 is SYDVKM. The ends were cut back, 4 bases at V and 1 base at J, with 16 bases in the middle. The CDR3 loop reads CASSSLLRGAQETQYF. CDR3 bases: TGTGCCAGCAGTTCCCTCCTTCGGGGGGCCCAAGAGACCCAGTACTTC.

The V and J genes are TRBV7-7 and TRBJ2-1; no clear D gene. The CDR3 extends over 14 amino acids. The germline gives CDR1 SSHAT, CDR2 FNYEAQ (reference sequence). Deletions cut 1 base from V and 5 bases from J, with 9 bases between. The CDR3 coding sequence is TGTGCCAGCAGCTTAGATCGCGACAACAATGAGCAGTTCTTC. Amino acid sequence: CASSLDRDNNEQFF.

The CDR3 bases are TGTGCCAGCAGTTTTTCACAGGTATCAGATACGCAGTATTTT. Protein sequence: CASSFSQVSDTQYF. This chain links TRBV27 with TRBJ2-3; D is perhaps TRBD1 (5 bases). In germline, CDR1 is MNHEY, CDR2 SMNVEV (reference sequence). The V and J ends lost 3 bases and 4 bases respectively, with 11 bases between them. This CDR3 is 14 amino acids long.

The chain has TRBV5-4 and TRBJ2-5; D not resolved. The CDR3 is 14 residues long. The V gene lost 0 bases and the J gene lost 0 bases, with 6 bases spanning the gap. CDR1 SGHNT and CDR2 YYREEE come from the germline V gene (reference sequence). The CDR3 loop reads CASSLDPDQETQYF. The CDR3 DNA is TGTGCCAGCAGCTTGGACCCGGACCAAGAGACCCAGTACTTC.

This clone was seen a few times. This chain uses TRBV7-3 with TRBJ1-2, with D unresolved. Trimming removed 5 bases at V and 1 base at J, with 8 bases between. The CDR3 is 13 amino acids. CDR1 SGHTA and CDR2 FQGTGA come from the germline V gene. CDR3 nucleotide sequence: TGTGCCAGCAGCGCCGGAGGTAACTATGGCTACACCTTC. This encodes CASSAGGNYGYTF.

This clone occurred a few times. This sequence joins TRBV7-8 and TRBJ2-7; D might be TRBD1 (7 bases). Germline CDR1 is SGHVS and CDR2 is FQNEAQ. The CDR3 has 15 amino acids. The V end was cut by 5 bases, the J end by 0 bases, with 14 bases between. CDR3 in amino acids: CASSATGTGSYEQYF. CDR3 sequence (DNA): TGTGCCAGCAGCGCGACAGGGACTGGCTCCTACGAGCAGTACTTC. The whole variable domain, remainder taken from reference TRBV7-8 and TRBJ2-7, is GAGVSQSPRYKVAKRGQDVALRCDPISGHVSLFWYQQALGQGPEFLTYFQNEAQLDKSGLPSDRFFAERPEGSVSTLKIQRTQQEDSAVYLCASSATGTGSYEQYFGPGTRLTVT.

This sequence joins TRBV4-3 and TRBJ1-5, with a possible D match to TRBD1 (5 bases). Germline loops: CDR1 LGHNA, CDR2 YSLEER. This CDR3 is 13 amino acids long. V dropped 4 bases and J dropped 4 bases, with 8 bases sitting between them. CDR3 bases: TGCGCCAGCAGCCTACAGGAGAATCAGCCCCAGCATTTT. This sequence encodes CASSLQENQPQHF.

The chain carries TRBV19 and TRBJ1-5; no clear D gene. CDR1 is LNHDA, CDR2 SQIVND, per germline (reference sequence). V lost 3 bases, J lost 7 bases, and 10 bases lay in between. CDR3 length equals 13 residues. For the CDR3, the DNA is TGTGCCAGTAGTATGGGGTGGAGCCAGCCCCAGCATTTT. As protein: CASSMGWSQPQHF.